This T cell receptor (beta chain) was documented in a study of blood T cells in healthy people across ages. Germline assignment: CDR1 DFQATT and CDR2 SNEGSKA (reference sequence). The CDR3 extends over 17 amino acids. V lost 0 bases, J lost 11 bases, and 21 bases stayed unmatched. The authors ran a second PCR of 7 to 11 cycles using a sample-barcoded 5' primer and a J-beta primer mix. TCRdb analysed the 5' RACE reads with MiXCR anew, one entry per CDR3 protein. This sample has about 1,400,000 distinct CDR3 sequences, with roughly 45% found just once. V gene TRBV20-1 combines with J gene TRBJ2-7, with TRBD1 identical over 8 bases. The source material was blood. The clonotype originates from a woman aged 18-29 years in good health. CDR3 coding DNA: TGCAGTGCTAGAGATATAGGGCCGAGGACAGGGCTTCTGGTGGAGTACTTC. Protein sequence: CSARDIGPRTGLLVEYF.